This T cell receptor (beta chain) was obtained from a study of T cell clonality in common variable immunodeficiency. In germline, CDR1 is SGHVS, CDR2 FNYEAQ. The CDR3 totals 13 residues. V was trimmed by 5 bases and J by 5 bases, leaving 12 bases between them. In its sample, this clone was seen many times. The read finishes 3 residues shy of the CDR3 end, and the germline J gene is used to complete it. CVID and control samples used equivalent genomic DNA input. TCRdb's copy holds only in-frame clones and misses some; the assay was immunoSEQ multiplex PCR. The profile covers around 34,000 clones, none occurring a single time. Donors gave 5 to 8 ml heparinized peripheral whole blood.

This TCR was recovered from a person aged 18 to 70 in good health. V is TRBV7-6 and J is TRBJ2-5, with D perhaps TRBD2 (6 bases). Material: peripheral blood mononuclear cells. CDR3 amino acids: CASSATRSETQYF. The CDR3 DNA, read in part, is TGTGCCAGCAGCGCGACTAGGTCGGAGACC.